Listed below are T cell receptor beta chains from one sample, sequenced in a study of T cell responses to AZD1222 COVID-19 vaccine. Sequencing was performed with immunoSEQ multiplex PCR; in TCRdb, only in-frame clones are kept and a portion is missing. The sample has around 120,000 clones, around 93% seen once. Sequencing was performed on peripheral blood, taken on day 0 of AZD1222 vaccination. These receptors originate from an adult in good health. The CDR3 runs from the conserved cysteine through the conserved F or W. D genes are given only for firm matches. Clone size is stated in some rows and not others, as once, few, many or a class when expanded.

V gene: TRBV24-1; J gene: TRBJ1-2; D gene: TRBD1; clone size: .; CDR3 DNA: TGTGCCACCAGACCTCGACAGGGAAACTATGGCTACACCTTC; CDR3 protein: CATRPRQGNYGYTF
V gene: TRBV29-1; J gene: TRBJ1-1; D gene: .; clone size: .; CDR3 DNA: TGCAGCGTTGAAGATAGAGGTTTTCAAGCTTTCTTT; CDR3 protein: CSVEDRGFQAFF
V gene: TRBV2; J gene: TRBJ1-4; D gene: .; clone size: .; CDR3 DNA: TGTGCCAGCAGTGAAGTCAGGGTGGAGGGAAAACTGTTTTTT; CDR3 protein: CASSEVRVEGKLFF
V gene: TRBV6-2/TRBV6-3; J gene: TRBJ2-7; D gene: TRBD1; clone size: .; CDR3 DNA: TGTGCCAGCAGTACAGGGGGTGGTGAGCAGTACTTC; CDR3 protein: CASSTGGGEQYF
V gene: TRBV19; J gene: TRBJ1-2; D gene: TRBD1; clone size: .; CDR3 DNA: TGTGCCAGTAATACATGGACAGGGGGCGACTATGGCTACACCTTC; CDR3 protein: CASNTWTGGDYGYTF
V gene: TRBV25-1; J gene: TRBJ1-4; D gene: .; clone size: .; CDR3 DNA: TGTGCCAGCAGTTATCGGGGGGCAGGGATCGGGGAAAAACTGTTTTTT; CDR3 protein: CASSYRGAGIGEKLFF
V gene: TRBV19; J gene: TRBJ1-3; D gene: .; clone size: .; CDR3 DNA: TGTGCCAGTAACGTCGACGGGAGCTCTGGAAACACCATATATTTT; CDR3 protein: CASNVDGSSGNTIYF
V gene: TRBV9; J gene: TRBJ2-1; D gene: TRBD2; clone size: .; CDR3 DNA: TGTGCCAGCAGCGTAGGGGGCTGGACTAGCTCCAATGAGCAGTTCTTC; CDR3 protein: CASSVGGWTSSNEQFF
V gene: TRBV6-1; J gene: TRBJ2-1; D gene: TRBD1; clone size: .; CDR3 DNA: TGTGCCAGCAGTGATGGGGTAAGGACAGGAACCTACAATGAGCAGTTCTTC; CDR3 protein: CASSDGVRTGTYNEQFF
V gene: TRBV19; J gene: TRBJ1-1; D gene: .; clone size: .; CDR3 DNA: TGTGCCAGTAGTATTCGGGGAAAGGGCATTAAGAAAACTGAAGCTTTCTTT; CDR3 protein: CASSIRGKGIKKTEAFF
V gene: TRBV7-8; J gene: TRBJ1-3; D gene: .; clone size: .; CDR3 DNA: TGTGCCAGCAGCTTAGCAGGAAGGGGAAACACCATATATTTT; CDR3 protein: CASSLAGRGNTIYF
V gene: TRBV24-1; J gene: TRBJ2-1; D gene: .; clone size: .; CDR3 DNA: TGTGCCACCAGTGATCGTGGCAGGGAATACAATGAGCAGTTCTTC; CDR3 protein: CATSDRGREYNEQFF
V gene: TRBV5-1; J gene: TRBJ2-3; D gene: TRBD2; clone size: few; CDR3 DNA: TGCGCCAGCAGCTTGGTCGGCGGGAGAATGAGGGCAGATACGCAGTATTTT; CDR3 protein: CASSLVGGRMRADTQYF
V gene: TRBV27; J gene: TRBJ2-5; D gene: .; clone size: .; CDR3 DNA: TGTGCCAGCAGTTCACCCGGCGGGTCCATACGGACCCAGTACTTC; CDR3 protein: CASSSPGGSIRTQYF
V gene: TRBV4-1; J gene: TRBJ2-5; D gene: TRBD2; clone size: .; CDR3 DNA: TGCGCCAGCAGCCAAGATGGTAGCGGGAGGGCGCGGACCCAGTACTTC; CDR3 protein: CASSQDGSGRARTQYF
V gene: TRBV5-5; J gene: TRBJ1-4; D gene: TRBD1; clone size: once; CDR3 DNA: TGTGCCAGCAGCCCTGGACAGGGAGGAATAGTTGAAAAACTGTTTTTT; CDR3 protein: CASSPGQGGIVEKLFF
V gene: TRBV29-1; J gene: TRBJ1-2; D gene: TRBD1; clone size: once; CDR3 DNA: TGCAGCGTCTCCGGGACAGATAACTATGGCTACACCTTC; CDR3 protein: CSVSGTDNYGYTF
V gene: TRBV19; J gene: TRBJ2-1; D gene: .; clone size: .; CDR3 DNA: TGTGCGTCCGGATCCACCTACAATGAGCAGTTCTTC; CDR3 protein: CASGSTYNEQFF
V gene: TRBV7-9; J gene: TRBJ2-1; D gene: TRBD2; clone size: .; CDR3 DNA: TGTGCCAGCAGCCCCGGACTAGCGGGACTACAAGAGCAGTTCTTC; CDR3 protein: CASSPGLAGLQEQFF
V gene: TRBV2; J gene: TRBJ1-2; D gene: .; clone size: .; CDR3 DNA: TGTGCCAGCAGTTTGGGGGTGAACTATGGCTACACCTTC; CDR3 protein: CASSLGVNYGYTF
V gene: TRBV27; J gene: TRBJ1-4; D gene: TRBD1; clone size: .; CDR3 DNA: TGTGCCAGCAGTAACCACCGGACAGGGATTGAAAAACTGTTTTTT; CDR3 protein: CASSNHRTGIEKLFF
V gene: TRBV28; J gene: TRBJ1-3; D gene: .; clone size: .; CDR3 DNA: TGTGCCACAATACCGCGGGGGGACACCATATATTTT; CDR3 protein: CATIPRGDTIYF
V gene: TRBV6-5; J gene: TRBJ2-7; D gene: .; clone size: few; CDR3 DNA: TGTGCCAGCAGTATACGGAACTCCTACGAGCAGTACTTC; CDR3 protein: CASSIRNSYEQYF
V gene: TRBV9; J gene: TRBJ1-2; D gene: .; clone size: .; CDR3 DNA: TGTGCCAGCAGCGTGAGGCCGTCCAACCTCAACTATGGCTACACCTTC; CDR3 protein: CASSVRPSNLNYGYTF
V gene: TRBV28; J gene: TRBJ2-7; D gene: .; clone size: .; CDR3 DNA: TGTGCCAGCAGTTTAAGTGGGGACGAGCAGTACTTC; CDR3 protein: CASSLSGDEQYF
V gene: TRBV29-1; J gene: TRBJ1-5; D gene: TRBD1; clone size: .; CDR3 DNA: TGCAGCGTCGCCGTTGGAGACAGGGGGGATCAGCCCCAGCATTTT; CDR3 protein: CSVAVGDRGDQPQHF
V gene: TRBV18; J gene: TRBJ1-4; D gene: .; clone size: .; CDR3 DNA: TGTGCCAGCTCACCAATACACCCCGCTGGTGAAAAACTGTTTTTT; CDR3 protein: CASSPIHPAGEKLFF